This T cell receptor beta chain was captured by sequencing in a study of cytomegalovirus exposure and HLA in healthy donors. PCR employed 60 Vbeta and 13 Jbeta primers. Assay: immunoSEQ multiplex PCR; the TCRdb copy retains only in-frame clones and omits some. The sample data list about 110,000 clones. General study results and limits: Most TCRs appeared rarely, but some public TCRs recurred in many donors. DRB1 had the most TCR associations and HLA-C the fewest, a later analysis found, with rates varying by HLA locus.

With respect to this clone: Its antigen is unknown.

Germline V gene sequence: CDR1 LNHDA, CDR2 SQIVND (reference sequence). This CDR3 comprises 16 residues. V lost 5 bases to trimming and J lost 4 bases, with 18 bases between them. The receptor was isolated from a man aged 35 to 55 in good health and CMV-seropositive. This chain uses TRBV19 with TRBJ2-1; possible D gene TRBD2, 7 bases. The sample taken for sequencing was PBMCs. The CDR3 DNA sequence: TGTGCCAGTAGTGCCGAACTAGCGAGGGGGTACAATGAGCAGTTCTTC. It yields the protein CASSAELARGYNEQFF.